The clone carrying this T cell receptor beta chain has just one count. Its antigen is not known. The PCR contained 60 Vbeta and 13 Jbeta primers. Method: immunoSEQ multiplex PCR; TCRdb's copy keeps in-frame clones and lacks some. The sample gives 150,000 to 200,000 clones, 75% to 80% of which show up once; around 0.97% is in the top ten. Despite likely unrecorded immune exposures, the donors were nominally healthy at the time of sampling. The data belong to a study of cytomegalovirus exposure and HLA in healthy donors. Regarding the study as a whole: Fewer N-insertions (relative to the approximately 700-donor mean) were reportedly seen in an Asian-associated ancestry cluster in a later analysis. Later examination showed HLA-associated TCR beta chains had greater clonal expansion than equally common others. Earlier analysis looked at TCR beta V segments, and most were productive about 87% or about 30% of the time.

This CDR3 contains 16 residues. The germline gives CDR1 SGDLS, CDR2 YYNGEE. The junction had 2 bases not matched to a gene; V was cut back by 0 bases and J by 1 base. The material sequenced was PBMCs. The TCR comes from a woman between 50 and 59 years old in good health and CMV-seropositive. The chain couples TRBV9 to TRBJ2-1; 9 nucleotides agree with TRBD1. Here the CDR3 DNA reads TGTGCCAGCAGCGTAGCTGGGACAGGGTCCTACAATGAGCAGTTCTTC. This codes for CASSVAGTGSYNEQFF. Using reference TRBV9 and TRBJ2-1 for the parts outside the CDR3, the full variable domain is DSGVTQTPKHLITATGQRVTLRCSPRSGDLSVYWYQQSLDQGLQFLIQYYNGEERAKGNILERFSAQQFPDLHSELNLSSLELGDSALYFCASSVAGTGSYNEQFFGPGTRLTVL.